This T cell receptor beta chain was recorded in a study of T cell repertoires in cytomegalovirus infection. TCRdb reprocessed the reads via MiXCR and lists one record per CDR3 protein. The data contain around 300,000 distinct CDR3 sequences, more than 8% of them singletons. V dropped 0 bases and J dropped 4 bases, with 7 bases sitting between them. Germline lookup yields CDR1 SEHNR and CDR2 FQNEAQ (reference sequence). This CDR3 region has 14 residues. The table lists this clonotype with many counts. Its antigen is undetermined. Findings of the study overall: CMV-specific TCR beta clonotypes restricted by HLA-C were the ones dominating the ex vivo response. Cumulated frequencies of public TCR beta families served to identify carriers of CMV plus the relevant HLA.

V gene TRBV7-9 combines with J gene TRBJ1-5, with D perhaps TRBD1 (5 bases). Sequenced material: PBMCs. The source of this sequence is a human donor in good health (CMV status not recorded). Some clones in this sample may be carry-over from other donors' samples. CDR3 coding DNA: TGTGCCAGCAGCTTAGCAGGGGCAAATCAGCCCCAGCATTTT. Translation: CASSLAGANQPQHF.